These T cell receptor beta chains were read from a single sample in a study of molecular identifiers for immune sequencing clone quantification. TCRdb processed the PCR reads anew with MiXCR; each CDR3 protein has one entry. The table lists around 300,000 distinct CDR3 sequences, under 25% of them singletons, with around 0.7% in the top ten. Sequencing input: naive CD8+ T cells from blood, with Jurkat cell RNA spiked in. These receptors originate from a human donor in good health. Some libraries in this study had Jurkat cell RNA spiked in. CDR3s include the opening cysteine and the closing phenylalanine or tryptophan. Each record gives: J gene, V gene, D gene, clone size, CDR3 protein, CDR3 DNA. The D gene is left open where the match is weak. Clone size is stated in some rows and not others, as once, few, many or a class when expanded.

>TRBJ1-2|TRBV6-1|.|.
CASTTQEGTLLYGYTF
TGTGCCAGCACCACCCAAGAGGGGACCCTACTTTATGGCTACACCTTC
>TRBJ2-3|TRBV7-9|.|.
CASSFDPLRQLSTDTQYF
TGTGCCAGCAGCTTCGACCCGCTCCGACAGCTTAGCACAGATACGCAGTATTTT
>TRBJ1-5|TRBV4-1|.|many
CASSQDSSQPQHF
TGCGCCAGCAGCCAAGATAGCAGTCAGCCCCAGCATTTT
>TRBJ2-1|TRBV4-2|TRBD1|many
CASGEKQGPDEQFF
TGTGCCAGCGGCGAAAAACAGGGGCCCGATGAGCAGTTCTTC
>TRBJ2-1|TRBV7-2|TRBD2|.
CASSLPGLAGEEQFF
TGTGCCAGCAGCTTACCCGGACTAGCGGGGGAGGAGCAGTTCTTC
>TRBJ2-7|TRBV12-3/TRBV12-4|.|few
CASSLALGVSYEQYF
TGTGCCAGCAGTTTAGCACTAGGGGTATCCTACGAGCAGTACTTC
>TRBJ2-7|TRBV28|TRBD2|many
CASSLAGEAEQYF
TGTGCCAGCAGTTTAGCGGGAGAAGCCGAGCAGTACTTC
>TRBJ1-1|TRBV2|.|.
CASLDRNTEAFF
TGTGCCAGCCTGGACAGAAACACTGAAGCTTTCTTT
>TRBJ2-3|TRBV24-1|.|many
CATSEGPTGKAFIITDTQYF
TGTGCCACCAGTGAGGGGCCGACCGGAAAGGCTTTCATAATCACAGATACGCAGTATTTT
>TRBJ2-5|TRBV9|.|many
CASSQDGAVETQYF
TGTGCCAGCAGCCAAGACGGGGCTGTAGAGACCCAGTACTTC
>TRBJ2-3|TRBV15|TRBD2|.
CATSEGLAGNTQYF
TGTGCCACCAGCGAAGGACTAGCGGGGAATACGCAGTATTTT
>TRBJ2-1|TRBV24-1|.|.
CATSIGPPSYNEQFF
TGTGCCACCAGTATTGGACCCCCCTCCTACAATGAGCAGTTCTTC
>TRBJ2-1|TRBV9|.|few
CASSVAAGPGYEQFF
TGTGCCAGCAGCGTAGCGGCGGGACCAGGCTATGAGCAGTTCTTC
>TRBJ2-2|TRBV19|TRBD1|few
CASSLGTGYNTGELFF
TGTGCCAGTAGTTTGGGGACAGGGTATAACACCGGGGAGCTGTTTTTT
>TRBJ2-1|TRBV4-1|.|.
CASSQGSWDEQFF
TGCGCCAGCAGCCAAGGGTCGTGGGATGAGCAGTTCTTC
>TRBJ2-7|TRBV7-9|.|many
CASSTSSYEQYF
TGTGCCAGCAGCACATCCAGCTACGAGCAGTACTTC
>TRBJ2-1|TRBV4-3|.|.
CASSHDTGFEQFF
TGCGCCAGCAGCCATGATACCGGGTTTGAGCAGTTCTTC
>TRBJ1-6|TRBV27|.|.
CASNLGGDYNSPLHF
TGTGCCAGCAATTTGGGAGGGGACTATAATTCACCCCTCCACTTT
>TRBJ2-3|TRBV6-2/TRBV6-3|TRBD1|.
CASSTNRDSLEGGLADTQYF
TGTGCCAGCAGTACTAACCGGGACAGCTTGGAAGGGGGTTTAGCAGATACGCAGTATTTT
>TRBJ2-3|TRBV20-1|TRBD2|few
CSPPPGRGEADTQYF
TGCAGTCCACCCCCCGGGAGGGGAGAGGCAGATACGCAGTATTTT
>TRBJ2-2|TRBV7-2|TRBD1|many
CASSLPPGQGPGELFF
TGTGCCAGCAGCTTACCACCGGGACAGGGCCCCGGGGAGCTGTTTTTT
>TRBJ2-6|TRBV7-9|.|.
CASSSSLGANVLTF
TGTGCCAGCAGCTCCTCTTTGGGGGCCAACGTCCTGACTTTC
>TRBJ2-7|TRBV25-1|TRBD1|many
CASSATGQGPYEQYF
TGTGCCAGCAGTGCGACGGGACAGGGGCCCTACGAGCAGTACTTC
>TRBJ2-7|TRBV4-3|TRBD2|.
CASSQVVAGANEQYF
TGCGCCAGCAGCCAAGTAGTAGCGGGGGCCAACGAGCAGTACTTC